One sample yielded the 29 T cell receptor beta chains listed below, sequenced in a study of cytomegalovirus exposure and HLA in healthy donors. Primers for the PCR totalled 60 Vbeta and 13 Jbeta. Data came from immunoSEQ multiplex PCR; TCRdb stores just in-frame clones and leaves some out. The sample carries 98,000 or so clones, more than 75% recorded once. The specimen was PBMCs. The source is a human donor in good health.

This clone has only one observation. The CDR3 DNA sequence: TGTGCCAGCAGCTTGGTAGGGGGCTCCTATAATTCACCCCTCCACTTT. It yields the protein CASSLVGGSYNSPLHF. The V call is TRBV5-4, the J call TRBJ1-6; D is perhaps TRBD1 (6 bases). The CDR3 spans 16 residues. Trimming cost V 0 bases and J 0 bases, with 7 bases left between them. Germline lookup yields CDR1 SGHNT and CDR2 YYREEE (reference sequence).

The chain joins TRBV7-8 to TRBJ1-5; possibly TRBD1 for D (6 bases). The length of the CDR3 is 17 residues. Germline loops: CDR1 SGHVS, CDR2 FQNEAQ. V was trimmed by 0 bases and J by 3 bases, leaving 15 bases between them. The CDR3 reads CASSLAIGGHLNQPQHF. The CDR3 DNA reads TGTGCCAGCAGCTTAGCGATTGGGGGACACCTCAATCAGCCCCAGCATTTT.

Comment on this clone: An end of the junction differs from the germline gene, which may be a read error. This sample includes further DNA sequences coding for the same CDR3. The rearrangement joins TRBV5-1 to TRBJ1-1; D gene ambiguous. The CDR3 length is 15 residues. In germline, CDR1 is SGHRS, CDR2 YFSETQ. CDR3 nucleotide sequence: TGCGCCAGCAGCCCGGAGCGGGGAGACAACACTGAGGCTTTCTTT. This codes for CASSPERGDNTEAFF.

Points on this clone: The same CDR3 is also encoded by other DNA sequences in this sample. The CDR3 nucleotides read TGCGCCAGCAGCTTGGGGGGGACAGCCACAGATACGCAGTATTTT. It yields the protein CASSLGGTATDTQYF. The J gene is TRBJ2-3, the V gene TRBV5-1; 7 nucleotides agree with TRBD1. Per germline, CDR1 SGHRS and CDR2 YFSETQ. The J segment lost 2 bases and the V segment lost 0 bases, leaving 3 bases of the junction unmatched. The CDR3 extends over 15 amino acids.

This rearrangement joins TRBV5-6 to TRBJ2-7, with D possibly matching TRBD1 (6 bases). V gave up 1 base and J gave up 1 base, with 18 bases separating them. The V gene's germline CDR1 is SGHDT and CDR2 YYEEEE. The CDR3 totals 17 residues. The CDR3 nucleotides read TGTGCCAGCAGCTTGTTCAGGGGCGTTCGTCGGTCCTACGAGCAGTACTTC. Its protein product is CASSLFRGVRRSYEQYF.

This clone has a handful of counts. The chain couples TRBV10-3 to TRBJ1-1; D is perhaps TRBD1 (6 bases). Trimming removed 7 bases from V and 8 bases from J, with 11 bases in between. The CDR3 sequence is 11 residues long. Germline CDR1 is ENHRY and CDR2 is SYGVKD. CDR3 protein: CAIIGQSEAFF. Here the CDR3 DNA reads TGTGCCATCATTGGACAGAGCGAAGCTTTCTTT.

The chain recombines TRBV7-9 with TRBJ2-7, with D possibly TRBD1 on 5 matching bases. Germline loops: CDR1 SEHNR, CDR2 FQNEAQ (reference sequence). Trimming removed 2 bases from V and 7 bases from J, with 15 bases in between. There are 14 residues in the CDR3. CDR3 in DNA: TGTGCCAGCAGCTTAAGGGCAGGCCCAGGGGAGCAGTACTTC. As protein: CASSLRAGPGEQYF.

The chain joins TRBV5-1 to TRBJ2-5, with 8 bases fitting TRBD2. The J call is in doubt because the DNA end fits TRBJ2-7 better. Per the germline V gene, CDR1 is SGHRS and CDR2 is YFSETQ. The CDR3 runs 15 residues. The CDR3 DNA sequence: TGCGCCAGCAGCCCGGGGGGGCAGGGCTCTTACGAGCAGTACTTC. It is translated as CASSPGGQGSYEQYF.

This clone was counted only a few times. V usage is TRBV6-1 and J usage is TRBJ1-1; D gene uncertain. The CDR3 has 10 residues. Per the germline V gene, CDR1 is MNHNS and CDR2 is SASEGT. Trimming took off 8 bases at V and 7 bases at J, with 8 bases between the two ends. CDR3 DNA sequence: TGTGCCAGCCGGGTAATTGAAGCTTTCTTT. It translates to CASRVIEAFF.

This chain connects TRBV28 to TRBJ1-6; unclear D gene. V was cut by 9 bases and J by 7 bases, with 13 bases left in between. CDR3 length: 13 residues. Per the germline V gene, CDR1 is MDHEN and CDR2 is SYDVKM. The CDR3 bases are TGTGCCAGTTCCCCCCCCCAAAATTCACCCCTCCACTTT. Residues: CASSPPQNSPLHF.

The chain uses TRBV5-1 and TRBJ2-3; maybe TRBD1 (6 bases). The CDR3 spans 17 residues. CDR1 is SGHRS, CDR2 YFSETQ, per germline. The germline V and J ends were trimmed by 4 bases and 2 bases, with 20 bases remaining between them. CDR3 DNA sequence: TGCGCCAGCAGCCCAGGAACCGGGACAAGGCTCACAGATACGCAGTATTTT. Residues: CASSPGTGTRLTDTQYF.

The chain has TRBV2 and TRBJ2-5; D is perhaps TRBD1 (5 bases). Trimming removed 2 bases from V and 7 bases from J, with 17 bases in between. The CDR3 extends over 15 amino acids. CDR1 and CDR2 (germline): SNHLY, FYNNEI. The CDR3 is CASSEMGFPQGTQYF. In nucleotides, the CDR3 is TGTGCCAGCAGTGAAATGGGTTTCCCCCAGGGGACCCAGTACTTC.

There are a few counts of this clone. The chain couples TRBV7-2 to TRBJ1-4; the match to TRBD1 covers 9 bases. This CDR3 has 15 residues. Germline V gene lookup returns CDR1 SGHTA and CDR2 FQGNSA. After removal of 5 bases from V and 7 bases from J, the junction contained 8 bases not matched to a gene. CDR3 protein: CASSPRTGVREKLFF. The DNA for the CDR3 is TGTGCCAGCAGCCCCCGGACAGGGGTGCGTGAAAAACTGTTTTTT.

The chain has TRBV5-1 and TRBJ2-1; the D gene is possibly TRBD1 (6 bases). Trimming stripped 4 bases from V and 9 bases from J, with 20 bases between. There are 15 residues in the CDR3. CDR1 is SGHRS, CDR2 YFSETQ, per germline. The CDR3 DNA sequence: TGCGCCAGCAGCCAAGGACAGCTAGGACGGGGTGAGCAGTTCTTC. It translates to CASSQGQLGRGEQFF. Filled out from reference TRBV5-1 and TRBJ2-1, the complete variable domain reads KAGVTQTPRYLIKTRGQQVTLSCSPISGHRSVSWYQQTPGQGLQFLFEYFSETQRNKGNFPGRFSGRQFSNSRSEMNVSTLELGDSALYLCASSQGQLGRGEQFFGPGTRLTVL.

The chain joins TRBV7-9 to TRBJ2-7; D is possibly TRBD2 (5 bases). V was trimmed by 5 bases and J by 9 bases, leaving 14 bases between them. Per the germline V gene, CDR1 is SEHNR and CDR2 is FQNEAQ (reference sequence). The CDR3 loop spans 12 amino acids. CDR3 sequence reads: CASSPSGAGQYF. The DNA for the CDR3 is TGTGCCAGCAGCCCCTCGGGTGCGGGGCAGTACTTC.

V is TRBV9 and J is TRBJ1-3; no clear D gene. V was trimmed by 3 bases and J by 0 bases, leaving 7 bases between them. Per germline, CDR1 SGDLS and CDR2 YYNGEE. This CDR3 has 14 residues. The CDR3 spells CASSASSSGNTIYF. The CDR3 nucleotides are TGTGCCAGCAGCGCCTCGAGCTCTGGAAACACCATATATTTT.

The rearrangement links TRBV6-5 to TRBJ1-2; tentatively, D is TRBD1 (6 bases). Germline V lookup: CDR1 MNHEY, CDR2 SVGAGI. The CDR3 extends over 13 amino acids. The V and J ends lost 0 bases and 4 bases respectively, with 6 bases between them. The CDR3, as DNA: TGTGCCAGCAGTTACTCAGGGGGCTATGGCTACACCTTC. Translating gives CASSYSGGYGYTF.

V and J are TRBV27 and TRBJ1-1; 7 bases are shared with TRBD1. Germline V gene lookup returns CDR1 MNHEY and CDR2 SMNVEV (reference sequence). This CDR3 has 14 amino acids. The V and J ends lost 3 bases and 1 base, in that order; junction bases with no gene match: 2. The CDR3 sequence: CASSFTGENTEAFF. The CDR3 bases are TGTGCCAGCAGTTTTACAGGGGAGAACACTGAAGCTTTCTTT.

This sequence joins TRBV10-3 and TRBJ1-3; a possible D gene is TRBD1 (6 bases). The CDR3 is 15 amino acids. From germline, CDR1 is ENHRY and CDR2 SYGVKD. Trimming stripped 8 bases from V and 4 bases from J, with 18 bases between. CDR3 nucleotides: TGTGCCATCGGCGCGTCCACAGGGCTCGGAAACACCATATATTTT. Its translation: CAIGASTGLGNTIYF.

Written as DNA, the CDR3 is TGCGCCAGCAGATCCAGCGGGGGCGAGAGGGCCCAGTACTTC. Its protein is CASRSSGGERAQYF. The chain has TRBV5-1 and TRBJ2-5, with 8 bases aligning to TRBD2. The CDR3 is 14 residues long. Germline V gene sequence: CDR1 SGHRS, CDR2 YFSETQ. V gave up 5 bases and J gave up 9 bases; unmatched junction bases: 12.

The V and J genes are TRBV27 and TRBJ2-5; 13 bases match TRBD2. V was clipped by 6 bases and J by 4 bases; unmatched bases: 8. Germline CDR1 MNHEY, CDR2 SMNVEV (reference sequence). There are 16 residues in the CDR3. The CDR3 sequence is CASSSPGLAGRETQYF. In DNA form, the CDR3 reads TGTGCCAGCAGCTCACCGGGACTAGCGGGGCGAGAGACCCAGTACTTC.

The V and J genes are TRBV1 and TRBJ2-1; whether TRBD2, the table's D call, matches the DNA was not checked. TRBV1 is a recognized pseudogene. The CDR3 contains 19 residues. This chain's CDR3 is CTSSHTSLAGGPGRNEQFF. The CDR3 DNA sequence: TGCACCAGCAGCCATACCTCACTAGCGGGGGGGCCTGGTAGGAATGAGCAGTTCTTC.

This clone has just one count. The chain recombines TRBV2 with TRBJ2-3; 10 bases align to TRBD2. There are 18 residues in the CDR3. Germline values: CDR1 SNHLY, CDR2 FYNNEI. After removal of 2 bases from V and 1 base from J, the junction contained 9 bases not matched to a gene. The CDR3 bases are TGTGCCAGCAGTGAATGGTTATGGCTAGCGGGGGGCACAGATACGCAGTATTTT. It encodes CASSEWLWLAGGTDTQYF.

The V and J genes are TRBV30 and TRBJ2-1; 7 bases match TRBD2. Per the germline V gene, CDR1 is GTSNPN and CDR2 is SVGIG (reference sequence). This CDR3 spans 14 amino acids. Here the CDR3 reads CAQDGGSVNNEQFF. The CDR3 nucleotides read TGTGCTCAAGACGGCGGGAGCGTAAACAATGAGCAGTTCTTC.

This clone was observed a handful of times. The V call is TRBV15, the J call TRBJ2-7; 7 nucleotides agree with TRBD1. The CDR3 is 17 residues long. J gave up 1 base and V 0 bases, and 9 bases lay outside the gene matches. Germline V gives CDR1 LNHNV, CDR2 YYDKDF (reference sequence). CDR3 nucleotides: TGTGCCACCAGCAGAGATTTACAGGGGAAGAAATCCTACGAGCAGTACTTC. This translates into CATSRDLQGKKSYEQYF.

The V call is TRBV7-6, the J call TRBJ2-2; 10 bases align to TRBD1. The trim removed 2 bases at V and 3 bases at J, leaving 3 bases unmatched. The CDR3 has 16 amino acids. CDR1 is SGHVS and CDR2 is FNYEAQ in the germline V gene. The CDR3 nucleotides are TGTGCCAGCAGCTTATTGGGACAGGGGTACACCGGGGAGCTGTTTTTT. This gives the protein CASSLLGQGYTGELFF.

The DNA of the CDR3 is TGTGCCAGCAGCGTAGCGGGACAGGGGGCCTTGAACACTGAAGCTTTCTTT. As protein: CASSVAGQGALNTEAFF. The V gene is TRBV9, the J gene TRBJ1-1; 12 nucleotides match TRBD1. Germline V lookup: CDR1 SGDLS, CDR2 YYNGEE. This CDR3 comprises 17 residues. The ends lost 0 bases at V and 0 bases at J; junction bases unmatched: 3. Full variable domain (remainder filled in from reference TRBV9 and TRBJ1-1): DSGVTQTPKHLITATGQRVTLRCSPRSGDLSVYWYQQSLDQGLQFLIQYYNGEERAKGNILERFSAQQFPDLHSELNLSSLELGDSALYFCASSVAGQGALNTEAFFGQGTRLTVV.

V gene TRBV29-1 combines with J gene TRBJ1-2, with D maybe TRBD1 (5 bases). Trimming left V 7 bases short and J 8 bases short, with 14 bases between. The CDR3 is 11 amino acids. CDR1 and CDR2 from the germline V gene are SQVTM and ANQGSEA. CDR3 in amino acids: CSAGGGSGYTF. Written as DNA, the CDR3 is TGCAGCGCCGGGGGGGGAAGCGGCTACACCTTC.

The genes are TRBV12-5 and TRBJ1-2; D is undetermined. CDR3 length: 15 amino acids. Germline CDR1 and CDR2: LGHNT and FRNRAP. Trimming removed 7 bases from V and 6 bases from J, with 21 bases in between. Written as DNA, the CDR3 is TGTGCTAGTGTCCGTTTCTCAGGAGGGATGGATGGCTACACCTTC. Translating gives CASVRFSGGMDGYTF.